Listed here is a single T cell receptor beta chain. Trimming removed 6 bases at V and 1 base at J, with 12 bases between. Per the germline V gene, CDR1 is MNHEY and CDR2 is SMNVEV (reference sequence). This CDR3 has 14 residues. This record comes from a study of T cells in Graves' hyperthyroidism and ophthalmopathy. Amplification targeted TCR beta CDR3 regions from RNA transcripts. HTBI primers were the set used in a first-round RT-PCR of the TCR CDR3. Each CDR3 protein is one row after TCRdb ran MiXCR on the multiplex PCR reads. The data show about 590,000 distinct CDR3 sequences, 14% seen once. Sequencing input: blood. The clonotype originates from a woman aged 18-35 years with Graves' ophthalmopathy. This chain connects TRBV27 to TRBJ1-2; unclear D gene. The CDR3 region is CASSSPYDNYGYTF. The CDR3 coding sequence is TGTGCCAGCAGCTCACCATACGATAACTATGGCTACACCTTC.